Below, 25 T cell receptor beta chains from the same sample are listed, as sequenced in a study of tumor-infiltrating lymphocytes in primary liver carcinoma. Blood RNA came from unsorted whole blood; germline DNA was also extracted. The investigators made TCR beta cDNA from roughly 460 ng total RNA, using a constant-region primer. Nested multiplex PCR, run for three rounds with slightly modified ARM-PCR, yielded TCR beta libraries. Each of the first two PCR rounds ran approximately 9 cycles with TRBV1-TRBV30 forward and C-beta reverse primers. TCRdb independently ran MiXCR on the multiplex PCR reads; one entry per CDR3 protein. There are about 310,000 distinct CDR3 sequences in the sample; around three fifths occur only once, and 15% to 20% lies in the top ten. Sequenced: peripheral blood. The receptors here all came from a woman between 25 and 40 years old with primary liver carcinoma and hepatitis B virus infection.

J is TRBJ2-6 and V is TRBV6-6; D uncertain. The V and J ends lost 6 bases and 0 bases respectively, with 15 bases between them. Germline V gene data show CDR1 as MNHNY and CDR2 as SVGAGI (reference sequence). This CDR3 has 17 residues. Written as DNA, the CDR3 is TGTGCCAGCAGCTCAAACCCTTCGATCTCTGGGGCCAACGTCCTGACTTTC. This gives the protein CASSSNPSISGANVLTF.

This chain connects TRBV11-2 to TRBJ1-3; tentative D call: TRBD1 (5 bases). The V gene's germline CDR1 is SGHAT and CDR2 FQNNGV. Trimming stripped 7 bases from V and 4 bases from J, with 17 bases between. CDR3 size: 15 residues. The CDR3 DNA reads as TGTGCCAGCAATTTAGGGACCTCTGGGGGAAACACCATATATTTT. This gives the protein CASNLGTSGGNTIYF.

The genes are TRBV20-1 and TRBJ2-5; D is unresolved. V gave up 1 base and J gave up 4 bases, with 7 bases separating them. This CDR3 is built from 12 residues. Germline loops: CDR1 DFQATT, CDR2 SNEGSKA (reference sequence). In DNA form, the CDR3 reads TGCAGTGCTAGAGGACTGGGAGAGACCCAGTACTTC. Amino acids: CSARGLGETQYF.

The chain employs TRBV4-1 and TRBJ1-1; D might be TRBD1 (6 bases). The CDR3 length is 16 residues. Germline CDR1 reads MGHRA; CDR2 reads YSYEKL. V was trimmed by 1 base and J by 3 bases, leaving 15 bases between them. This CDR3 is CASSQAPGHRDTEAFF. CDR3 DNA: TGCGCCAGCAGCCAAGCTCCGGGCCACAGGGACACTGAAGCTTTCTTT.

The chain couples TRBV5-4 to TRBJ2-2, with 9 bases lining up with TRBD1. Germline CDR1 is SGHNT and CDR2 is YYREEE (reference sequence). This CDR3 is built from 15 residues. J lost 5 bases, V lost 4 bases, and 6 bases had no gene match. CDR3 in DNA: TGTGCCAGCAGCCCCGGGACAGGGAAAACCGGGGAGCTGTTTTTT. Protein product: CASSPGTGKTGELFF.

This clonotype occurred once. This chain connects TRBV29-1 to TRBJ2-1; a possible D gene is TRBD2 (6 bases). V dropped 1 base and J dropped 4 bases, with 17 bases sitting between them. Germline lookup yields CDR1 SQVTM and CDR2 ANQGSEA. CDR3 length equals 16 residues. As DNA, the CDR3 is TGCAGCGTTGAAGGAAGCGGGCTTGACTTATACAATGAGCAGTTCTTC. It specifies CSVEGSGLDLYNEQFF.

This clonotype was detected many times. The chain joins TRBV29-1 to TRBJ2-3, with TRBD1 as a possible D gene (6 bases). Germline values: CDR1 SQVTM, CDR2 ANQGSEA. The CDR3 is made up of 13 amino acids. Trimming cost V 7 bases and J 4 bases, with 15 bases left between them. The CDR3 DNA follows: TGCAGCGGCGAGAGGGGGTCGGCAGATACGCAGTATTTT. Residues: CSGERGSADTQYF.

At least ten counts were recorded for this clonotype. This chain links TRBV12-3 or TRBV12-4 with TRBJ2-3; D perhaps matches TRBD2 (5 bases). V dropped 0 bases and J dropped 5 bases, with 6 bases sitting between them. The CDR3 contains 13 residues. The CDR3 loop reads CASSLAGVDTQYF. CDR3 DNA sequence: TGTGCCAGCAGTTTAGCGGGAGTAGATACGCAGTATTTT.

This clonotype was seen only once. A read error may produce the germline difference seen at one junction end. The rearrangement links TRBV4-3 to TRBJ2-5; 11 bases map to TRBD2. Germline assignment: CDR1 LGHNA and CDR2 YSLEER. The CDR3 covers 16 residues. CDR3 DNA: TGTGCCAGCAACCGAGCCACTAGCGGGAGTCGAGAGACCCAGTACTTC. As protein: CASNRATSGSRETQYF.

This clonotype was observed a handful of times. This chain joins TRBV6-5 and TRBJ2-6, with D perhaps matching TRBD1 (6 bases). This CDR3 is built from 17 residues. Trimming cost V 6 bases and J 0 bases, with 15 bases left between them. The germline CDR1 and CDR2 sequences are MNHEY and SVGAGI. The DNA for the CDR3 is TGTGCCAGCAGCCTCACCCCGGGACACTCTGGGGCCAACGTCCTGACTTTC. Its translation is CASSLTPGHSGANVLTF.

This chain uses TRBV12-3 or TRBV12-4 with TRBJ2-5; 9 positions agree with TRBD1. With 4 bases clipped from V and 4 bases from J, the junction kept 4 bases outside the gene matches. The CDR3 loop spans 14 amino acids. In DNA, the CDR3 is TGTGCCAGCAGTTATACAGGGGGCGGAGAGACCCAGTACTTC. Its protein is CASSYTGGGETQYF.

The chain employs TRBV6-5 and TRBJ2-2; no firm D call. The CDR3 length is 15 residues. Trimming took 5 bases from V and 6 from J, leaving 16 bases between them. Germline V gene data show CDR1 as MNHEY and CDR2 as SVGAGI. CDR3 DNA: TGTGCCAGCAGTCCCGAGTACCGTACAGCCGGGGAGCTGTTTTTT. Amino acids: CASSPEYRTAGELFF.

This clonotype was found many times. The rearrangement joins TRBV4-3 to TRBJ2-1, with no clear D. Trimming shortened V by 4 bases and J by 6 bases, and 10 bases separated the two germline ends. The V gene's germline CDR1 is LGHNA and CDR2 YSLEER. The CDR3 consists of 13 residues. DNA for the CDR3: TGCGCCAGCAGCCCCGACCTTTCCAATGAGCAGTTCTTC. Protein: CASSPDLSNEQFF.

Of note for this clonotype: It is likely a read error, because the conserved phenylalanine at the end of the CDR3 is missing. CDR3 amino acids: CACSPSRTSGIRAEQYS. The CDR3 DNA sequence: TGTGCCTGCAGCCCTTCTCGAACTAGCGGGATTCGTGCCGAGCAGTACTCC. This chain uses TRBV11-2 with TRBJ2-7, with TRBD2 matching over 10 bases. The V gene's germline CDR1 is SGHAT and CDR2 FQNNGV. The CDR3 is made up of 17 amino acids.

The DNA for the CDR3 is TGTGCCAGCGGACGGACGGGGAACTATGGCTACACCTTC. It is translated as CASGRTGNYGYTF. This chain links TRBV28 with TRBJ1-2; no clear D. Germline values: CDR1 MDHEN, CDR2 SYDVKM. Trimming stripped 8 bases from V and 2 bases from J, with 12 bases between. This CDR3 has 13 residues.

About this clonotype itself: Because the CDR3 is missing its conserved closing phenylalanine or tryptophan, this is likely a read error. The chain links TRBV11-2 to TRBJ2-2, with 7 nucleotides matching TRBD2. The ends lost 1 base at V and 6 bases at J; junction bases unmatched: 26. The CDR3 extends over 22 amino acids. CDR1 is SGHAT and CDR2 is FQNNGV in the germline V gene. The CDR3 bases are TGTGCCAGCAGCTTAGTAGTGGCGGGAGATCCCGGGGATCACCCTAACGCCGGGGAGCTGTTTTCT. It is translated as CASSLVVAGDPGDHPNAGELFS.

This clonotype was detected once. An end of the junction does not agree with germline; a read error may underlie this. The CDR3 loop is CASSLRDAGDLFF. The CDR3 DNA reads as TGTGCCAGCAGCTTGAGGGATGCCGGGGACCTGTTTTTT. V is TRBV7-8 and J is TRBJ2-2; D is possibly TRBD1 or TRBD2 (5 bases each). The CDR3 sequence is 13 residues long. Germline V gives CDR1 SGHVS, CDR2 FQNEAQ.

In its sample, this clonotype was seen many times. J is TRBJ2-1 and V is TRBV6-2 or TRBV6-3, with 9 nucleotides matching TRBD2. This CDR3 comprises 17 residues. The germline gives CDR1 MNHEY, CDR2 SVGEGT. Trimming at V came to 6 bases and at J to 6 bases, leaving 15 bases not matched to a gene. DNA for the CDR3: TGTGCCAGCAGAAACCAAGACGGGACTAGCCTTTTCAATGAGCAGTTCTTC. Its translation is CASRNQDGTSLFNEQFF.

As regards this clonotype: Given a much more abundant clone one base away, this may be a read error. In DNA form, the CDR3 reads TGCAGCGTTGAAAATAGGGACAGTCCCTACGAGCAGTACTTC. Translating gives CSVENRDSPYEQYF. The chain couples TRBV29-1 to TRBJ2-7, with TRBD1 identical over 7 bases. The CDR3 is made up of 14 amino acids. CDR1 and CDR2 (germline): SQVTM, ANQGSEA. J gave up 2 bases and V 2 bases, and 6 bases lay outside the gene matches.

The chain employs TRBV12-3 or TRBV12-4 and TRBJ2-1; the D call may be TRBD1 or TRBD2 (5 bases each). This CDR3 region has 12 residues. V was clipped by 7 bases and J by 9 bases, with 13 bases between them. The chain's CDR3 is CASNHSGREQFF. The CDR3 region has the DNA TGTGCCAGCAATCATTCGGGACGTGAGCAGTTCTTC.

This clonotype was observed a few times. This chain joins TRBV12-3 or TRBV12-4 and TRBJ1-4; TRBD1 agrees at 8 bases. The CDR3 length is 13 residues. Germline trimming cut 3 bases from V and 8 bases from J; bases unmatched to any gene: 2. The CDR3 DNA is TGTGCCAGCAGTTTCGACAGGGGAGAAAAACTGTTTTTT. Residues: CASSFDRGEKLFF.

This clonotype was seen more than once but under ten times. This chain uses TRBV12-3 or TRBV12-4 with TRBJ2-5; 15 positions agree with TRBD2. J gave up 2 bases and V 6 bases, and 4 bases lay outside the gene matches. The CDR3 consists of 16 residues. The CDR3 region is CASRPGTSGRQETQYF. DNA for the CDR3: TGTGCCAGCAGACCCGGGACTAGCGGGAGGCAAGAGACCCAGTACTTC.

This clonotype was seen at least ten times. The rearrangement links TRBV12-3 or TRBV12-4 to TRBJ2-1; no clear D gene. This CDR3 comprises 16 residues. Between the trimmed V and J ends, which lost 3 bases and 8 bases, there was a span of 20 bases. The CDR3 bases are TGTGCCAGCAGTTTGAGGTCCATTTTTGGCGTCTATGAGCAGTTCTTC. The encoded protein is CASSLRSIFGVYEQFF.

The chain employs TRBV10-3 and TRBJ2-1, with D perhaps matching TRBD1 (7 bases). Deletions cut 7 bases from V and 10 bases from J, with 14 bases between. The CDR3 consists of 12 residues. Germline CDR1 is ENHRY and CDR2 is SYGVKD. In nucleotides, the CDR3 is TGTGCCATCAAAGGGGGCGGGAAGGAGCAGTTCTTC. This gives the protein CAIKGGGKEQFF.

Details on this clonotype: One end of the junction varies from germline; a read error may be responsible. This sequence joins TRBV4-1 and TRBJ2-1; D unclear. The CDR3 contains 12 residues. CDR1 and CDR2 (germline): MGHRA, YSYEKL. CDR3 bases: TGCGCCAGCAGCCAAGAAGAGAGTGAGCCGTTCTTC. Its translation: CASSQEESEPFF.